This is a list of T cell receptor beta chains from one sample in a study of human T cells and chemical hapten exposure. From the RACE reads, TCRdb called clonotypes with MiXCR, one entry per CDR3 protein. Of 150,000 to 200,000 distinct CDR3 sequences listed, 14% were seen once; the top ten hold 1.5% to 2%. Sequenced material: whole blood, taken in connection with sensitization to the hapten diphenylcyclopropenone (DPC). The receptors derive from a woman aged 25 to 39 with alopecia areata. Some clones in this sample may be carry-over from other donors' samples. Each CDR3 is given with its conserved first and last residue. A D gene is named only where the DNA matches it firmly. Clone size is stated in some rows and not others, as once, few, many or a class when expanded.

J gene	D gene	V gene	clone size	CDR3 DNA	CDR3 protein
TRBJ2-6	TRBD2	TRBV7-2	few	TGTGCCAGCAGCTATGGACTAGCGGGGTCCTCTGGGGCCAACGTCCTGACTTTC	CASSYGLAGSSGANVLTF
TRBJ2-7	NA	TRBV12-5	many	TGTGCTAGACCCCGGACCACGAGGCAGTACTTC	CARPRTTRQYF
TRBJ2-6	NA	TRBV7-9	NA	TGTGCCAGCAGCCGACCCCCGGACGCCCTCTCTGGGGCCAACGTCCTGACTTTC	CASSRPPDALSGANVLTF
TRBJ2-3	NA	TRBV7-2	NA	TGTGCCAGCAGCTTAGTAAATGTAGGCACAGATACGCAGTATTTT	CASSLVNVGTDTQYF
TRBJ1-1	NA	TRBV6-5	NA	TGTGCCAGCAGGATGGAGGGCTCGGGCACTGAAGCTTTCTTT	CASRMEGSGTEAFF
TRBJ1-5	TRBD1	TRBV6-5	many	TGTGCCAGCAGTTACACGGGACAGGAGGAGGGCTATCAGCCCCAGCATTTT	CASSYTGQEEGYQPQHF
TRBJ2-7	TRBD1	TRBV29-1	many	TGCAGCGTTTACCGGGACAGGGTTAACGAGCAGTACTTC	CSVYRDRVNEQYF
TRBJ2-6	NA	TRBV18	many	TGTGCCAGCTCAGGACTCCTCACAGGGACCGGGGCCAACGTCCTGACTTTC	CASSGLLTGTGANVLTF
TRBJ2-2	NA	TRBV5-1	NA	TGCGCCAGCACCCTGAGGCAGCCCTTGGGGTCCGGGGAGCTGTTTTTT	CASTLRQPLGSGELFF
TRBJ2-4	NA	TRBV20-1	many	TGCAGTGCTAGAGTGTCGGGGGACATTCAGTACTTC	CSARVSGDIQYF
TRBJ1-2	TRBD1	TRBV4-3	many	TGCGCCAGCAGCCAGTTGGACAGGGCTAACTATGGCTACACCTTC	CASSQLDRANYGYTF
TRBJ1-1	NA	TRBV9	NA	TGTGCCAGCAGCGTAGTCTCCTACCCCGGGAACACTGAAGCTTTCTTT	CASSVVSYPGNTEAFF
TRBJ1-2	TRBD1	TRBV5-4	many	TGTGCCAGCAGCTCGGGGACAGGGAATTATGGCTACACCTTC	CASSSGTGNYGYTF
TRBJ2-1	TRBD2	TRBV7-2	many	TGTGCCAGCAGCTTAGAGGCTAGCGGGGACAATGAGCAGTTCTTC	CASSLEASGDNEQFF
TRBJ2-3	TRBD2	TRBV9	NA	TGTGCCAGCAGCCCCCGGGGACTAGCGGGGGGAACAGATACGCAGTATTTT	CASSPRGLAGGTDTQYF
TRBJ2-1	NA	TRBV6-2/TRBV6-3	many	TGTGCCAGCAGTAACCGGGACCTACACAATGAGCAGTTCTTC	CASSNRDLHNEQFF
TRBJ1-1	NA	TRBV4-3	NA	TGCGCCAGCAGCCAAGGAGACAGACAAATGAACACTGAAGCTTTCTTT	CASSQGDRQMNTEAFF
TRBJ2-7	NA	TRBV7-2	NA	TGTGCCAGCAGCTTAGCGGGCCACGAGCAGTACTTC	CASSLAGHEQYF
TRBJ2-2	NA	TRBV11-2	many	TGTGCCAGCAGCTTAGGCACGGGATGGGGGTACACCGGGGAGCTGTTTTTT	CASSLGTGWGYTGELFF
TRBJ2-7	NA	TRBV6-2/TRBV6-3	many	TGTGCCAGCAGTTACTGGGCCTACGAGCAGTACTTC	CASSYWAYEQYF
TRBJ2-7	NA	TRBV7-9	once	TGTACCAGCGGTACGAAGGGGCGATACGAGCAGTACTTC	CTSGTKGRYEQYF
TRBJ2-1	TRBD2	TRBV6-2/TRBV6-3	NA	TGTGCCAGCAGTAGCGGGGGGGGAAATGAGCAGTTCTTC	CASSSGGGNEQFF
TRBJ1-1	NA	TRBV20-1	NA	TGCAGTGCTTCCCGGGACCGCCTACGGGCTTTCTTT	CSASRDRLRAFF
TRBJ2-3	NA	TRBV29-1	few	TGCAGCTACTCCGGGGGAGACACAACAGGGATTGGCGCAGATACGCAGTATTTT	CSYSGGDTTGIGADTQYF
TRBJ1-5	NA	TRBV6-1	few	TGTGCCAGCAGTGAAGCTTACAGCAATCAGCCCCAGCATTTT	CASSEAYSNQPQHF
TRBJ1-4	NA	TRBV28	few	TGTGCCAGCAGTAGAGCCGGGAGCCAGGAGGAAAAACTGTTTTTT	CASSRAGSQEEKLFF
TRBJ2-3	TRBD2	TRBV4-1	NA	TGCGCCAGCAGCCAAGTTCTAGCGGGAGGGCCGACAGATACGCAGTATTTT	CASSQVLAGGPTDTQYF
TRBJ1-5	NA	TRBV7-9	few	TGTGCCAGCAGCTTAATGGGAGACCAGCCCCAGCATTTT	CASSLMGDQPQHF
TRBJ2-1	NA	TRBV30	many	TGTGCCCGGAGTTTTACTGGTGAGCAGTTCTTC	CARSFTGEQFF
TRBJ2-1	NA	TRBV20-1	few	TGCAGTGCTAGTTTGGCTACCGGAAACAATGAGCAGTTCTTC	CSASLATGNNEQFF
TRBJ2-3	TRBD1	TRBV18	few	TGTGCCAGCTCACCACCTACAGGGGACGGAGATACGCAGTATTTT	CASSPPTGDGDTQYF
TRBJ1-1	NA	TRBV20-1	few	TGCAGTGCTAGAGACTGGGACGTCATGAGACCTGAAGCTTTCTTT	CSARDWDVMRPEAFF